Shown below are 15 T cell receptor beta chains from a single sample sequenced in a study of post-analysis software for immune sequencing data. Points from the study as a whole: In patients, TRBV5-6, TRBV5-1 and TRBV20-1 belonged to roughly five TRBV segments found more frequently than in controls.

Researchers reported that TCR beta cDNA libraries carried unique molecular identifiers. MiXCR, applied by TCRdb to the PCR reads, yields one record per CDR3 protein. The sample lists more than 450,000 distinct CDR3 sequences, 34% occurring once. Antigens of these TCRs are unknown. Sample: blood. These receptors were obtained from a girl aged 2-17 years with multiple sclerosis.

This clonotype was counted only a few times. The chain recombines TRBV24-1 with TRBJ2-5; D is perhaps TRBD2 (6 bases). CDR3 length: 18 residues. V lost 1 base and J 0 bases, leaving 17 bases between the germline ends. From germline, CDR1 is KGHDR and CDR2 SFDVKD. CDR3 loop: CATSDLAEPGGNQETQYF. CDR3 nucleotide sequence: TGTGCCACCAGTGATTTAGCGGAGCCTGGGGGGAACCAAGAGACCCAGTACTTC.

This clonotype was counted between two and nine times. The J gene is TRBJ1-2, the V gene TRBV5-1, with D unresolved. Trimming took 4 bases from V and 7 from J, leaving 14 bases between them. The CDR3 consists of 13 residues. CDR1 is SGHRS and CDR2 is YFSETQ in the germline V gene. CDR3 nucleotide sequence: TGCGCCAGCAGCCCTTCATCCTCCCGTGGCTACACCTTC. Its protein product is CASSPSSSRGYTF.

The chain links TRBV5-1 to TRBJ1-1; D is perhaps TRBD1 (5 bases). This CDR3 is 14 amino acids long. V lost 7 bases and J lost 2, with 15 bases in between. Looked up from germline, CDR1 is SGHRS and CDR2 is YFSETQ. The CDR3 region is CASAPTDRNTEAFF. The CDR3 nucleotides read TGCGCCAGCGCCCCGACAGACCGCAACACTGAAGCTTTCTTT.

The chain joins TRBV7-2 to TRBJ1-5; D is ambiguous. Per germline, CDR1 SGHTA and CDR2 FQGNSA. The CDR3 is 18 residues long. V dropped 2 bases and J dropped 5 bases, with 22 bases sitting between them. The CDR3 DNA sequence: TGTGCCAGCAGCTTAATCGTCTGGAGTAAGAGTAGGGATCAGCCCCAGCATTTT. Translating gives CASSLIVWSKSRDQPQHF.

V and J are TRBV9 and TRBJ2-1; TRBD2 matches at 10 bases. CDR1 and CDR2 (germline): SGDLS, YYNGEE. V dropped 3 bases and J dropped 2; count of bases not matched to a gene: 2. The CDR3 extends over 15 amino acids. The CDR3 reads CASSASGGAYNEQFF. DNA of the CDR3: TGTGCCAGCAGCGCGAGCGGGGGGGCCTACAATGAGCAGTTCTTC.

This rearrangement joins TRBV7-2 to TRBJ1-2, with a possible D match to TRBD1 (5 bases). The CDR3 sequence is 12 residues long. V lost 7 bases to trimming and J lost 2 bases, with 8 bases between them. CDR1 and CDR2 (germline): SGHTA, FQGNSA. The DNA of the CDR3 is TGTGCCAGCATTAACAGGAACTATGGCTACACCTTC. It yields the protein CASINRNYGYTF.

This clonotype has a handful of counts. The chain links TRBV20-1 to TRBJ2-1; the D gene is possibly TRBD2 (7 bases). V was clipped by 1 base and J by 8 bases, with 12 bases between them. The length of the CDR3 is 13 residues. CDR1 is DFQATT and CDR2 is SNEGSKA in the germline V gene (reference sequence). The CDR3 DNA follows: TGCAGTGCTAGAGCGGGGGGCCCAGATGAGCAGTTCTTC. Its translation is CSARAGGPDEQFF.

The chain employs TRBV2 and TRBJ2-3; D is undetermined. V lost 6 bases to trimming and J lost 2 bases, with 12 bases between them. This CDR3 is 14 amino acids long. Germline V CDR1 and CDR2: SNHLY, FYNNEI. The CDR3 sequence: CASRPLGNTDTQYF. The DNA of the CDR3 is TGTGCCAGCAGGCCTCTAGGAAACACAGATACGCAGTATTTT.

In nucleotides, the CDR3 is TGTGCCATCAGTGACGCTGCACGGGCAGATACGCAGTATTTT. It yields the protein CAISDAARADTQYF. V usage is TRBV10-3 and J usage is TRBJ2-3; D ambiguous. V dropped 3 bases and J dropped 4 bases, with 11 bases sitting between them. This CDR3 has 14 amino acids. From germline, CDR1 is ENHRY and CDR2 SYGVKD.

This clonotype appeared a single time. The chain has TRBV6-5 and TRBJ1-5; the D gene is possibly TRBD1 (6 bases). V was trimmed by 1 base and J by 1 base, leaving 14 bases between them. The CDR3 is made up of 17 amino acids. Germline V gene lookup returns CDR1 MNHEY and CDR2 SVGAGI. CDR3 DNA sequence: TGTGCCAGCAGTTACTTTTTACAGGGCCCCAGCAATCAGCCCCAGCATTTT. As protein: CASSYFLQGPSNQPQHF.

This rearrangement joins TRBV4-1 to TRBJ2-5, with D tentatively TRBD2 (5 bases). There are 17 residues in the CDR3. V lost 0 bases and J lost 2, with 16 bases in between. Germline V gene sequence: CDR1 MGHRA, CDR2 YSYEKL. CDR3 region: CASSQDTRVPSQETQYF. DNA for the CDR3: TGCGCCAGCAGCCAAGATACGAGGGTTCCATCTCAAGAGACCCAGTACTTC.

This chain joins TRBV5-1 and TRBJ2-3, with D perhaps matching TRBD1 or TRBD2 (6 bases each). Between the trimmed V and J ends, which lost 7 bases and 3 bases, there was a span of 15 bases. The CDR3 runs 14 residues. Germline loops: CDR1 SGHRS, CDR2 YFSETQ. The CDR3 here is CASEQGGSTDTQYF. Written as DNA, the CDR3 is TGCGCCAGCGAACAGGGAGGTAGTACAGATACGCAGTATTTT. Filled out from reference TRBV5-1 and TRBJ2-3, the complete variable domain reads KAGVTQTPRYLIKTRGQQVTLSCSPISGHRSVSWYQQTPGQGLQFLFEYFSETQRNKGNFPGRFSGRQFSNSRSEMNVSTLELGDSALYLCASEQGGSTDTQYFGPGTRLTVL.

This clonotype was counted a few times. The chain joins TRBV28 to TRBJ2-1, with TRBD1 identical over 7 bases. This CDR3 comprises 16 residues. Trimming removed 2 bases from V and 4 bases from J; junction bases left unmatched: 8. The germline V gene has CDR1 MDHEN and CDR2 SYDVKM. The CDR3 region has the DNA TGTGCCAGCAGTTTAGCCGACAGGGCCGGATACAATGAGCAGTTCTTC. Protein: CASSLADRAGYNEQFF.

This chain joins TRBV12-3 or TRBV12-4 and TRBJ2-1; 13 nucleotides match TRBD2. The CDR3 length is 16 residues. V lost 6 bases, J lost 3 bases, and 5 bases stayed unmatched. DNA of the CDR3: TGTGCCAGCAGGGGACTAGCGGGGCTCCACTACAATGAGCAGTTCTTC. Translated: CASRGLAGLHYNEQFF.

This rearrangement joins TRBV12-5 to TRBJ1-1; D gene ambiguous. The germline V and J ends were trimmed by 0 bases and 2 bases, with 10 bases remaining between them. Germline CDR1 and CDR2: LGHNT and FRNRAP. This CDR3 spans 15 amino acids. The CDR3 loop reads CASGLVPDGNTEAFF. CDR3 nucleotide sequence: TGTGCTAGTGGTTTGGTACCGGACGGAAACACTGAAGCTTTCTTT.